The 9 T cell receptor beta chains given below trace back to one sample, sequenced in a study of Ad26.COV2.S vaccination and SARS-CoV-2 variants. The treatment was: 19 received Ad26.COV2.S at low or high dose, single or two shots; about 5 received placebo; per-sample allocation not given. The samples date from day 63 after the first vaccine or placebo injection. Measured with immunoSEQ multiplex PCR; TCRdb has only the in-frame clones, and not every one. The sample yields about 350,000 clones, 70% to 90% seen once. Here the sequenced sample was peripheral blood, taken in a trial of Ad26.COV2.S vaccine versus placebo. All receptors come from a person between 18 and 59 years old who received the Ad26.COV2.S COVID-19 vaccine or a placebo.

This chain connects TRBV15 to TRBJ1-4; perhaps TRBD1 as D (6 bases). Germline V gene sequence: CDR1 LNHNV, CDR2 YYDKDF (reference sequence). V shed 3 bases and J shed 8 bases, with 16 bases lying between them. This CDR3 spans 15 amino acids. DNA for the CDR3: TGTGCCACCAGCAGCGGCTTACAGGGTTGGGAAAAACTGTTTTTT. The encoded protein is CATSSGLQGWEKLFF.

DNA for the CDR3: TGTGCCAGCAGCCAAGCTAGCGGGGCCTTCTACAATGAGCAGTTCTTC. It specifies CASSQASGAFYNEQFF. This chain links TRBV3-1 (or the pseudogene TRBV3-2) with TRBJ2-1; 9 bases match TRBD2. The CDR3 is 16 amino acids. After removal of 1 base from V and 3 bases from J, the junction contained 4 bases not matched to a gene. From germline, CDR1 is LGHDT and CDR2 YNNKEL (reference sequence).

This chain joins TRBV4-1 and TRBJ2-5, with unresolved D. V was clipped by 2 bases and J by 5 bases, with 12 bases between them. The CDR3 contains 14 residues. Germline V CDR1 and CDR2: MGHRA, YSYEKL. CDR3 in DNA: TGCGCCAGCAGCCAATCCGTACCAGGCGAGACCCAGTACTTC. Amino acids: CASSQSVPGETQYF.

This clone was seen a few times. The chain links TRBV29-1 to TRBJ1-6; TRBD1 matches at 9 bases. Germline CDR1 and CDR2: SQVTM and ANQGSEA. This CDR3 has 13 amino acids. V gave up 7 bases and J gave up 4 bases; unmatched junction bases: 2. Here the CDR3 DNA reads TGCAGCGCTGGACAGGGGTATAATTCACCCCTCCACTTT. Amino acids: CSAGQGYNSPLHF. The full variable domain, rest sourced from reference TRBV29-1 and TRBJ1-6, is SAVISQKPSRDICQRGTSLTIQCQVDSQVTMMFWYRQQPGQSLTLIATANQGSEATYESGFVIDKFPISRPNLTFSTLTVSNMSPEDSSIYLCSAGQGYNSPLHFGNGTRLTVT.

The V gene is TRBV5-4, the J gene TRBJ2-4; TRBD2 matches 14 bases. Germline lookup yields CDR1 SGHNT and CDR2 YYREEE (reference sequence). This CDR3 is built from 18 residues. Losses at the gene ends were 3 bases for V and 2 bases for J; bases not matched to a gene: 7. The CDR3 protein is CASSSGLAGAGSKNIQYF. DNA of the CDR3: TGTGCCAGCAGCTCGGGACTAGCGGGAGCTGGGTCCAAAAACATTCAGTACTTC. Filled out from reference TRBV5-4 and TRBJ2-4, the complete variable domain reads ETGVTQSPTHLIKTRGQQVTLRCSSQSGHNTVSWYQQALGQGPQFIFQYYREEENGRGNFPPRFSGLQFPNYSSELNVNALELDDSALYLCASSSGLAGAGSKNIQYFGAGTRLSVL.

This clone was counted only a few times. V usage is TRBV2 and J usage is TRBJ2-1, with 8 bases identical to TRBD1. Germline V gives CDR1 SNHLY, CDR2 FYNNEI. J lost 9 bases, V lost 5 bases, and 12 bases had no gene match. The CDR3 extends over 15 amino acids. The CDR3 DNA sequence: TGTGCCAGCAGTCTCGACAGGGGAGTCTTCGGTGAGCAGTTCTTC. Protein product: CASSLDRGVFGEQFF.

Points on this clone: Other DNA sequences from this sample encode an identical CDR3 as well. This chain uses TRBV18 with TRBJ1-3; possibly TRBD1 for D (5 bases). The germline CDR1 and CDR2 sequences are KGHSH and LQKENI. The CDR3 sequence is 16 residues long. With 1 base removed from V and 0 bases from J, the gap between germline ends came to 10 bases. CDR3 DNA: TGTGCCAGCTCACCACAGGGGCTAAGCTCTGGAAACACCATATATTTT. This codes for CASSPQGLSSGNTIYF.

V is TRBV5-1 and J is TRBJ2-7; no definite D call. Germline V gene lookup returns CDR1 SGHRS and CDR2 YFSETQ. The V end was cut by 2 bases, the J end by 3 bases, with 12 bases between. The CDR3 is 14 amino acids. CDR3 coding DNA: TGCGCCAGCAGCTTCCAAGGGCCAAACTACGAGCAGTACTTC. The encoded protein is CASSFQGPNYEQYF.

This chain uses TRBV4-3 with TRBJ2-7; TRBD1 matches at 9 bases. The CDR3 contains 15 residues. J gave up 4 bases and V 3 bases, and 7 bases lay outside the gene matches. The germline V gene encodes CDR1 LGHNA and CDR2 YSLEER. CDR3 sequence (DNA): TGCGCCAGCAGCCAGGCCCCGGGACAGGGATACGAGCAGTACTTC. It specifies CASSQAPGQGYEQYF.